This entry lists 15 T cell receptor beta chains sequenced from one sample in a study of breast tumors, draining lymph nodes, adjacent tissues. One entry per CDR3 protein, called by TCRdb with MiXCR from the multiplex PCR reads. The data contain over 60,000 distinct CDR3 sequences, less than 50% of them singletons. The sequencing input was breast tumor tissue. The source is a female donor with breast cancer. Some clones in this sample may be carry-over from other donors' samples.

The CDR3 region has the DNA TGTGCCAGCAGCTCGGCGGGACAGGGTTTGCATGGCTACACCTTC. Protein: CASSSAGQGLHGYTF. The chain links TRBV7-2 to TRBJ1-2; 9 bases align to TRBD1. The J segment lost 6 bases and the V segment lost 4 bases, leaving 9 bases of the junction unmatched. This CDR3 region has 15 residues. The germline gives CDR1 SGHTA, CDR2 FQGNSA.

This clonotype was seen ten or more times. The rearrangement uses TRBV20-1 and TRBJ2-1; 11 nucleotides line up with TRBD2. The junction had 8 bases not matched to a gene; V was cut back by 0 bases and J by 10 bases. Germline V CDR1 and CDR2: DFQATT, SNEGSKA (reference sequence). CDR3 size: 15 residues. CDR3 bases: TGCAGTGCTAGAGACTACCTAGCGGGGGGAGGAGAGCAGTTCTTC. Its protein product is CSARDYLAGGGEQFF.

This clonotype is medium-sized. This sequence joins TRBV6-6 and TRBJ1-6; the D is unclear. This CDR3 is 17 amino acids long. Trimming cost V 6 bases and J 7 bases, with 22 bases left between them. Germline V CDR1 and CDR2: MNHNY, SVGAGI (reference sequence). The CDR3 region has the DNA TGTGCCAGCAGCCAAACCACGGGGTCCTTAAGAAATTCACCCCTCCACTTT. This encodes CASSQTTGSLRNSPLHF.

The J gene is TRBJ2-7, the V gene TRBV20-1; D perhaps matches TRBD2 (6 bases). Germline loops: CDR1 DFQATT, CDR2 SNEGSKA (reference sequence). The germline V and J ends were trimmed by 6 bases and 3 bases, with 30 bases remaining between them. This CDR3 contains 18 residues. The CDR3 DNA follows: TGCAGTGCCGGTCCGGGACTGGGTGTAGATTCGAGGGGCTACGAGCAGTACTTC. Translation gives CSAGPGLGVDSRGYEQYF.

This clonotype was counted at least ten times. The chain combines TRBV10-3 with TRBJ2-5; TRBD2 matches at 13 bases. V lost 5 bases, J lost 5 bases, and 11 bases stayed unmatched. The CDR3 contains 17 residues. Germline CDR1 and CDR2: ENHRY and SYGVKD. CDR3 sequence: CAISTSGRGRGGETQYF. The DNA for the CDR3 is TGTGCCATCAGTACTAGCGGGAGGGGAAGAGGGGGTGAGACCCAGTACTTC.

Turning to this clonotype: Since no conserved phenylalanine or tryptophan closes the CDR3, a read error is the likely cause. It is unclear where the CDR3 begins or ends on the DNA, so no DNA is shown, and the CDR3 is as TCRdb lists it. V gene TRBV19 combines with J gene TRBJ1-2; the table's D call TRBD1 went unverified against the DNA. The CDR3 spans 16 residues, counting both ends. Per the germline V gene, CDR1 is LNHDA and CDR2 is SQIVND (reference sequence). The CDR3 reads CASSHLGQDANYGYPS.

A few counts support this clonotype. A much larger clone is a single base away; this may be a read error. The gene calls are TRBV6-1 and TRBJ1-2, with unresolved D. Trimming removed 5 bases at V and 7 bases at J, with 17 bases between. The CDR3 totals 14 residues. CDR1 MNHNS and CDR2 SASEGT come from the germline V gene. This chain's CDR3 is CASSLSREVPGYTF. The CDR3 DNA sequence: TGTGCCAGCAGTCTATCACGGGAAGTGCCTGGCTACACCTTC.

In its sample, this clonotype was seen many times. The rearrangement links TRBV6-2 or TRBV6-3 to TRBJ1-6; D may be TRBD1 (6 bases). The CDR3 covers 18 residues. Germline CDR1 and CDR2: MNHEY and SVGEGT. The V end was cut by 6 bases, the J end by 0 bases, with 18 bases between. The CDR3: CASSTYRALSSYNSPLHF. CDR3 sequence (DNA): TGTGCCAGCAGCACCTACAGGGCCCTGAGCTCCTATAATTCACCCCTCCACTTT.

Only one count was recorded for this clonotype. The J gene is TRBJ1-1, the V gene TRBV29-1; D is ambiguous. This CDR3 has 14 amino acids. Germline-derived CDR1 and CDR2 are SQVTM and ANQGSEA. The V end lost 5 bases, the J end lost 2 bases, and 15 bases lay between the germline ends. The CDR3 DNA follows: TGCAGCGTTTCTTTCGGCAGAAAAAACACTGAAGCTTTCTTT. This encodes CSVSFGRKNTEAFF.

Comment on this clonotype: It is unclear where the CDR3 begins or ends on the DNA, so no DNA is shown, and the CDR3 is as TCRdb lists it. The J gene is TRBJ2-1, the V gene TRBV20-1; TRBD1 is the table's D call, not checked against the DNA. Looked up from germline, CDR1 is DFQATT and CDR2 is SNEGSKA (reference sequence). Including both end residues, the CDR3 is 22 amino acids long. CDR3 protein: CSARDRCASSFYSDRLYNEQFF.

The genes are TRBV29-1 and TRBJ2-7; no clear D gene. V was shortened by 3 bases and J by 10 bases, with 19 bases between the two germline ends. Germline loops: CDR1 SQVTM, CDR2 ANQGSEA. The CDR3 runs 13 residues. CDR3 coding DNA: TGCAGCGTTGAGGCCGGCTCCGGTTTTCCACAGTACTTC. Its translation is CSVEAGSGFPQYF.

The table lists this clonotype with a count of one. V usage is TRBV19 and J usage is TRBJ1-4; 10 positions match TRBD1. CDR1 and CDR2 from the germline V gene are LNHDA and SQIVND (reference sequence). The CDR3 loop spans 12 amino acids. CDR3 DNA sequence: TGTACCGGCGGACAGGGGGTAAGACAACTGTTTTTT. It encodes CTGGQGVRQLFF.

The V call is TRBV20-1, the J call TRBJ2-7; D perhaps matches TRBD2 (6 bases). V lost 1 base and J lost 6, with 10 bases in between. The CDR3 length is 12 residues. Germline values: CDR1 DFQATT, CDR2 SNEGSKA (reference sequence). The CDR3 region has the DNA TGCAGTGCTAGAGCGGGGGTCTCCGAGCAGTACTTC. Its translation: CSARAGVSEQYF.

V and J are TRBV11-2 and TRBJ2-7; no clear D. Germline values: CDR1 SGHAT, CDR2 FQNNGV. Trimming shortened V by 6 bases and J by 3 bases, and 15 bases separated the two germline ends. The CDR3 has 14 amino acids. The CDR3 region is CASRENAPSYEQYF. The CDR3 bases are TGTGCCAGCAGAGAGAATGCCCCTAGCTACGAGCAGTACTTC.

Ten or more counts support this clonotype. This rearrangement joins TRBV24-1 to TRBJ2-3; 14 bases match TRBD2. Unmatched junction bases numbered 3, after V lost 4 bases and J lost 4 bases. CDR3 length equals 16 residues. Germline V gives CDR1 KGHDR, CDR2 SFDVKD. CDR3 in DNA: TGTGCCACCAGTGACTGGGGACTAGCGGGGGCAGATACGCAGTATTTT. Protein sequence: CATSDWGLAGADTQYF.